These 8 T cell receptor beta chains originate from one sample sequenced in a study of T cells in localized non-small cell lung cancer. Sequencing was performed with immunoSEQ multiplex PCR; in TCRdb, only in-frame clones are kept and a portion is missing. The table lists fewer than 35,000 clones, about 90% of them singletons. The specimen comprised PBMCs, sampled before any cancer treatment. All receptors come from a man between 40 and 69 years old with stage II lung adenocarcinoma.

The V and J genes are TRBV28 and TRBJ1-2, with D hard to call. In germline, CDR1 is MDHEN, CDR2 SYDVKM. Trimming cost V 2 bases and J 5 bases, with 3 bases left between them. The CDR3 is made up of 11 amino acids. CDR3 amino acids: CASSLQYGYTF. The CDR3 region has the DNA TGTGCCAGCAGTTTACAATATGGCTACACCTTC.

V is TRBV7-8 and J is TRBJ2-5, with TRBD2 as a possible D gene (5 bases). Trimming took 1 base from V and 4 from J, leaving 19 bases between them. The CDR3 is 17 amino acids. Germline V gives CDR1 SGHVS, CDR2 FQNEAQ. The CDR3 DNA reads as TGTGCCAGCAGCTTAGTGGTAAGCGCGGTAGCGCCAGAGACCCAGTACTTC. It yields the protein CASSLVVSAVAPETQYF.

V gene TRBV11-2 combines with J gene TRBJ1-5, with D unresolved. This CDR3 comprises 15 residues. The V end was cut by 0 bases, the J end by 9 bases, with 15 bases between. Germline CDR1 SGHAT, CDR2 FQNNGV. As DNA, the CDR3 is TGTGCCAGCAGCTTAGAGGGCCACCAGTTAGGGCCCCAGCATTTT. Its protein product is CASSLEGHQLGPQHF.

This chain joins TRBV5-4 and TRBJ1-1; TRBD1 matches 10 bases. The CDR3 extends over 15 amino acids. Trimming at V came to 4 bases and at J to 2 bases, leaving 5 bases not matched to a gene. Germline values: CDR1 SGHNT, CDR2 YYREEE (reference sequence). This CDR3 reads CASSPSTGGNTEAFF. The DNA of the CDR3 is TGTGCCAGCAGCCCATCGACAGGGGGCAACACTGAAGCTTTCTTT.

The genes are TRBV28 and TRBJ2-4; unclear D gene. CDR3 size: 15 residues. The germline V and J ends were trimmed by 9 bases and 3 bases, with 18 bases remaining between them. The germline CDR1 and CDR2 sequences are MDHEN and SYDVKM. CDR3 nucleotides: TGTGCCAGTAACGGACCTACTTGGGACAAAAACATTCAGTACTTC. It yields the protein CASNGPTWDKNIQYF.

The chain is built from TRBV28 and TRBJ1-1, with D uncertain. The V gene lost 7 bases and the J gene lost 4 bases, with 13 bases spanning the gap. This CDR3 has 13 residues. Germline CDR1 MDHEN, CDR2 SYDVKM. Here the CDR3 DNA reads TGTGCCAGCACTCCCCCCTGGGGCACTGAAGCTTTCTTT. It codes for CASTPPWGTEAFF.

This sequence joins TRBV28 and TRBJ2-1, with D perhaps matching TRBD2 (6 bases). Trimming took off 6 bases at V and 4 bases at J, with 19 bases between the two ends. In germline, CDR1 is MDHEN, CDR2 SYDVKM. The CDR3 consists of 16 residues. The CDR3 spells CASRTEGGPFYNEQFF. CDR3 bases: TGTGCCAGCAGAACGGAGGGCGGACCATTTTACAATGAGCAGTTCTTC.

The V and J genes are TRBV28 and TRBJ1-5; tentative D call: TRBD1 (6 bases). Trimming removed 5 bases from V and 2 bases from J, with 25 bases in between. CDR3 length: 19 residues. Germline assignment: CDR1 MDHEN and CDR2 SYDVKM. CDR3 region: CASSTTPTLDRTGNQPQHF. The DNA of the CDR3 is TGTGCCAGCAGTACTACCCCGACGCTCGACAGGACAGGCAATCAGCCCCAGCATTTT.